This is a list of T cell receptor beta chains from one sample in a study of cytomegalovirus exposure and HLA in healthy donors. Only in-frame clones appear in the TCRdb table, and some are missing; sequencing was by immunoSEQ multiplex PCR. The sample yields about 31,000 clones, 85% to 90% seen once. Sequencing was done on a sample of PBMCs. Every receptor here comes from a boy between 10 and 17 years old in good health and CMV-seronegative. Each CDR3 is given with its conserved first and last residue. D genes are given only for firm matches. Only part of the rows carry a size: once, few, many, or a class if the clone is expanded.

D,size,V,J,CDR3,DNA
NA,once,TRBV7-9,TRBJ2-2,CASSLAGGTNTGELFF,TGTGCCAGCAGCTTAGCCGGCGGGACGAACACCGGGGAGCTGTTTTTT
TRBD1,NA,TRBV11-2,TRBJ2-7,CASSMDRSYEQYF,TGTGCCAGCAGCATGGACAGGTCCTACGAGCAGTACTTC
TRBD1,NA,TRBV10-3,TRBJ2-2,CAISDDRGPGELFF,TGTGCCATCAGTGATGACAGGGGGCCCGGGGAGCTGTTTTTT
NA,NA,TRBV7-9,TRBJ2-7,CASSLEGIPYEQYF,TGTGCCAGCAGCTTAGAGGGGATACCCTACGAGCAGTACTTC
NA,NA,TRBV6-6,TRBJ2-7,CASSYGVRGYEQYF,TGTGCCAGCAGTTACGGTGTCAGGGGATACGAGCAGTACTTC
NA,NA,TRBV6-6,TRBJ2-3,CASSLSTGTSTDTQYF,TGTGCCAGCAGTCTTTCGACGGGGACTAGCACAGATACGCAGTATTTT
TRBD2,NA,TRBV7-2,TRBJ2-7,CASSWTSGERYEQYF,TGTGCCAGCAGTTGGACTAGCGGGGAGAGGTACGAGCAGTACTTC
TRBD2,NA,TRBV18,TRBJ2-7,CASSATSGGNYEQYF,TGTGCCAGCTCAGCCACTAGCGGGGGAAACTACGAGCAGTACTTC
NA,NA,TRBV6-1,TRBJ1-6,CASSERDNSPLHF,TGTGCCAGCAGTGAACGGGATAATTCACCCCTCCACTTT
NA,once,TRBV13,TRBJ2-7,CASSSDRISYEQYF,TGTGCCAGCAGCTCGGACAGAATCTCCTACGAGCAGTACTTC
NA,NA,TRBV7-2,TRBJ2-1,CASSFEGNEQFF,TGTGCCAGCAGCTTCGAGGGCAATGAGCAGTTCTTC
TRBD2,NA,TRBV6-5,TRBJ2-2,CASRSSGGMVGELFF,TGTGCCAGCAGATCTAGCGGGGGGATGGTCGGGGAGCTGTTTTTT
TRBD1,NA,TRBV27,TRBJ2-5,CASSSTDRGETQYF,TGTGCCAGCAGTTCCACGGACAGGGGTGAGACCCAGTACTTC
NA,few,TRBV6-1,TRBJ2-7,CASSDFVNYEQYF,TGTGCCAGCAGTGATTTTGTAAACTACGAGCAGTACTTC
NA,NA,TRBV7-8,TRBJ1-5,CASSSIETQPQHF,TGTGCCAGCAGCTCCATAGAAACTCAGCCCCAGCATTTT
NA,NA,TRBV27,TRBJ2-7,CASSSPGNPYEQYF,TGTGCCAGCAGTTCCCCGGGTAATCCCTACGAGCAGTACTTC
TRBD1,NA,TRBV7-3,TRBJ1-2,CASSVTGTGDGYTF,TGTGCCAGCAGCGTAACCGGGACAGGGGATGGCTACACCTTC
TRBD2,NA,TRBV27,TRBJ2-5,CASSLFGFASGGHQETQYF,TGTGCCAGCAGTTTATTCGGGTTTGCTAGCGGGGGACACCAAGAGACCCAGTACTTC
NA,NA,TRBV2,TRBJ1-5,CASSASEILNQPQHF,TGTGCCAGCAGTGCGTCGGAGATACTCAATCAGCCCCAGCATTTT
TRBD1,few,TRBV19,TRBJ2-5,CASSGNGQASQETQYF,TGTGCCAGTAGTGGCAACGGACAGGCTTCACAAGAGACCCAGTACTTC
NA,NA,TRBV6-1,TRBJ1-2,CASSVPGPRGYTF,TGTGCCAGCAGTGTCCCAGGGCCCCGCGGCTACACCTTC
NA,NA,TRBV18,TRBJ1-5,CASSPRQVEQPQHF,TGTGCCAGCTCACCGCGACAGGTTGAACAGCCCCAGCATTTT
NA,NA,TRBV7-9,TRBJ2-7,CASSYGWEQYF,TGTGCCAGCAGCTACGGGTGGGAGCAGTACTTC
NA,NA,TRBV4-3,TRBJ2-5,CASSQAPRAQETQYF,TGCGCCAGCAGCCAAGCCCCCAGGGCCCAAGAGACCCAGTACTTC
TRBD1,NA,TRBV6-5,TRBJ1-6,CASSFTDRGKSPLHF,TGTGCCAGCAGTTTCACAGACAGGGGAAAATCACCCCTCCACTTT
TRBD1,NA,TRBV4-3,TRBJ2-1,CASNQDYVDRGNEQFF,TGCGCCAGCAACCAAGATTACGTGGACAGGGGGAATGAGCAGTTCTTC
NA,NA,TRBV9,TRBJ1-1,CASSVGAWENTEAFF,TGTGCCAGCAGCGTAGGGGCATGGGAGAATACTGAAGCTTTCTTT